The 21 T cell receptor beta chains in this list originate from one sample, sequenced in a study of T cells in Graves' hyperthyroidism and ophthalmopathy. Amplified TCR beta CDR3 regions derived from RNA transcripts. Primed by the HTBI set, a first-round RT-PCR was run on the TCR CDR3. TCRdb itself ran the multiplex PCR reads through MiXCR, one entry per CDR3 protein. The sample has about 600,000 distinct CDR3 sequences; approximately 16% are singletons. The sequencing input was blood. These receptor sequences come from a woman between 35 and 50 years old with Graves' ophthalmopathy.

This clonotype has ten or more counts. The chain couples TRBV11-2 to TRBJ2-5; the match to TRBD2 covers 7 bases. The junction had 13 bases not matched to a gene; V was cut back by 6 bases and J by 9 bases. CDR1 and CDR2 (germline): SGHAT, FQNNGV. The CDR3 loop spans 14 amino acids. The CDR3 DNA reads as TGTGCCAGCAGTCAAAACAGCGGGGTTGGGGCCCAGTACTTC. Amino acids: CASSQNSGVGAQYF. Filled out from reference TRBV11-2 and TRBJ2-5, the complete variable domain reads EAGVAQSPRYKIIEKRQSVAFWCNPISGHATLYWYQQILGQGPKLLIQFQNNGVVDDSQLPKDRFSAERLKGVDSTLKIQPAKLEDSAVYLCASSQNSGVGAQYFGPGTRLLVL.

This clonotype came up a few times. The chain links TRBV18 to TRBJ2-3, with 11 bases identical to TRBD2. CDR3 length: 16 amino acids. Trimming cost V 2 bases and J 2 bases; bases outside gene matches: 3. Germline V gene sequence: CDR1 KGHSH, CDR2 LQKENI. CDR3: CASSPASGGFTDTQYF. The CDR3 nucleotides read TGTGCCAGCTCACCAGCTAGCGGGGGGTTCACAGATACGCAGTATTTT.

This clonotype was recorded at least ten times. V usage is TRBV3-1 and J usage is TRBJ1-2; 8 bases match TRBD1. V lost 4 bases and J lost 7; bases outside the gene matches: 5. Germline lookup yields CDR1 LGHDT and CDR2 YNNKEL (reference sequence). This CDR3 spans 13 amino acids. The CDR3 loop reads CASSPSDRVGYTF. The CDR3 coding sequence is TGTGCCAGCAGCCCCTCGGACAGGGTTGGCTACACCTTC. The full variable domain, completed using reference TRBV3-1 and TRBJ1-2, is DTAVSQTPKYLVTQMGNDKSIKCEQNLGHDTMYWYKQDSKKFLKIMFSYNNKELIINETVPNRFSPKSPDKAHLNLHINSLELGDSAVYFCASSPSDRVGYTFGSGTRLTVV.

This clonotype has a count of ten or more. The gene calls are TRBV3-1 and TRBJ1-2; weak D call: TRBD1 (6 bases). From germline, CDR1 is LGHDT and CDR2 YNNKEL (reference sequence). CDR3 length: 15 residues. Trimming removed 3 bases from V and 1 base from J, with 12 bases in between. CDR3 amino acids: CASSQAGTHNYGYTF. In DNA, the CDR3 is TGTGCCAGCAGCCAGGCCGGGACACATAACTATGGCTACACCTTC.

At least ten counts were recorded for this clonotype. The chain has TRBV2 and TRBJ1-5; D perhaps matches TRBD1 (6 bases). Trimming took off 9 bases at V and 4 bases at J, with 19 bases between the two ends. Germline CDR1 is SNHLY and CDR2 is FYNNEI. The CDR3 consists of 15 residues. The CDR3 DNA reads TGTGCCAGTAGGGGGAGGAATTGGGATAATCAGCCCCAGCATTTT. It is translated as CASRGRNWDNQPQHF.

This clonotype was recorded many times. The chain uses TRBV6-1 and TRBJ2-1; a weak D match, TRBD2 (7 bases). Looked up from germline, CDR1 is MNHNS and CDR2 is SASEGT. This CDR3 is built from 16 residues. V lost 5 bases and J 0 bases, leaving 14 bases between the germline ends. CDR3 sequence (DNA): TGTGCCAGCAGTCCTAGCGGAGGGGGCTCCTACAATGAGCAGTTCTTC. It encodes CASSPSGGGSYNEQFF.

This clonotype was observed a handful of times. This chain joins TRBV6-1 and TRBJ2-2; D may be TRBD1 (6 bases). This CDR3 has 13 residues. With 7 bases removed from V and 9 bases from J, the gap between germline ends came to 15 bases. CDR1 and CDR2 (germline): MNHNS, SASEGT. CDR3 sequence: CASTPRGGRELFF. DNA of the CDR3: TGTGCCAGCACCCCCCGTGGGGGCAGGGAGCTGTTTTTT.

Note on this clonotype: A read error may explain this, as a much larger clone is one base away. V gene TRBV20-1 combines with J gene TRBJ2-1; 7 bases line up with TRBD2. Germline-derived CDR1 and CDR2 are DFQATT and SNEGSKA (reference sequence). The V and J ends lost 5 bases and 10 bases, in that order; junction bases with no gene match: 8. The CDR3 extends over 12 amino acids. Here the CDR3 DNA reads TGCAGTGCTCAGGGACTACCTCGGGAGCAGTTCTTC. This translates into CSAQGLPREQFF.

In this sample, this clonotype turned up many times. The chain combines TRBV20-1 with TRBJ2-3; 7 bases match TRBD1. The CDR3 runs to 15 residues. The germline CDR1 and CDR2 sequences are DFQATT and SNEGSKA (reference sequence). J lost 3 bases, V lost 3 bases, and 9 bases had no gene match. The CDR3 reads CSARGDRGLTDTQYF. The CDR3 bases are TGCAGTGCTAGGGGGGACAGAGGTTTGACAGATACGCAGTATTTT.

This clonotype showed up just a few times. The chain joins TRBV20-1 to TRBJ2-2, with a weak D call TRBD1 (6 bases). Germline V lookup: CDR1 DFQATT, CDR2 SNEGSKA (reference sequence). The CDR3 consists of 14 residues. The ends were cut back, 3 bases at V and 5 bases at J, with 13 bases in the middle. CDR3 coding DNA: TGCAGTGCTAGTCGACAGGTAGAGACCGGGGAGCTGTTTTTT. Protein: CSASRQVETGELFF.

The chain joins TRBV20-1 to TRBJ2-5; the D is unclear. Trimming shortened V by 6 bases and J by 4 bases, and 18 bases separated the two germline ends. This CDR3 has 14 residues. Per the germline V gene, CDR1 is DFQATT and CDR2 is SNEGSKA (reference sequence). CDR3: CSAPPSGVGETQYF. The CDR3 DNA follows: TGCAGTGCGCCCCCCTCTGGAGTAGGAGAGACCCAGTACTTC.

This sequence joins TRBV11-2 and TRBJ1-1; unclear D gene. Germline-derived CDR1 and CDR2 are SGHAT and FQNNGV. The CDR3 is 15 residues long. V was shortened by 6 bases and J by 4 bases, with 18 bases between the two germline ends. The CDR3 sequence is CASSLYPEGGTEAFF. The CDR3 DNA is TGTGCCAGCAGTTTATATCCGGAGGGTGGCACTGAAGCTTTCTTT.

This clonotype was counted many times. The chain combines TRBV18 with TRBJ2-1; 10 positions match TRBD2. CDR1 and CDR2 (germline): KGHSH, LQKENI. Germline trimming cut 2 bases from V and 3 bases from J; bases unmatched to any gene: 1. This CDR3 is 15 amino acids long. The CDR3 is CASSPASGGYNEQFF. Written as DNA, the CDR3 is TGTGCCAGCTCACCAGCTAGCGGGGGCTACAATGAGCAGTTCTTC. The full variable domain, with the rest looked up from reference TRBV18 and TRBJ2-1, is NAGVMQNPRHLVRRRGQEARLRCSPMKGHSHVYWYRQLPEEGLKFMVYLQKENIIDESGMPKERFSAEFPKEGPSILRIQQVVRGDSAAYFCASSPASGGYNEQFFGPGTRLTVL.

This chain uses TRBV12-5 with TRBJ2-3; 8 nucleotides align to TRBD2. The germline V gene has CDR1 LGHNT and CDR2 FRNRAP. This CDR3 is built from 14 residues. J was trimmed by 6 bases and V by 1 base; bases with no gene match: 3. The CDR3 bases are TGTGCTAGTGGTTTGGCCCCGGGGGGGGATACGCAGTATTTT. Protein sequence: CASGLAPGGDTQYF.

The genes are TRBV9 and TRBJ1-3, with TRBD1 identical over 10 bases. The CDR3 length is 16 residues. The germline V gene has CDR1 SGDLS and CDR2 YYNGEE. V lost 0 bases, J lost 2 bases, and 2 bases stayed unmatched. The CDR3 reads CASSVGDRGTGNTIYF. The CDR3 DNA follows: TGTGCCAGCAGCGTAGGGGACAGGGGTACTGGAAACACCATATATTTT.

This clonotype was seen only a few times. The chain is built from TRBV4-1 and TRBJ2-1; D unresolved. The CDR3 runs 13 residues. Germline CDR1 reads MGHRA; CDR2 reads YSYEKL. V was shortened by 1 base and J by 8 bases, with 9 bases between the two germline ends. CDR3 sequence: CASSQVLLDEQFF. The CDR3, as DNA: TGCGCCAGCAGCCAAGTCTTGTTGGATGAGCAGTTCTTC.

This clonotype was counted only a few times. The V call is TRBV3-1, the J call TRBJ2-1; D may match TRBD1 or TRBD2 (5 bases each). The CDR3 length is 14 residues. Germline V gene sequence: CDR1 LGHDT, CDR2 YNNKEL (reference sequence). Deletions cut 4 bases from V and 5 bases from J, with 12 bases between. The CDR3 is CASSRRDGDNEQFF. DNA of the CDR3: TGTGCCAGCAGCCGCAGGGACGGCGACAATGAGCAGTTCTTC.

This clonotype occurred many times. The rearrangement joins TRBV12-3 or TRBV12-4 to TRBJ1-4; 7 positions match TRBD1. Trimming at V came to 7 bases and at J to 7 bases, leaving 12 bases not matched to a gene. The CDR3 sequence is 15 residues long. CDR3 region: CASTPPTGWSEKLFF. The CDR3 DNA sequence: TGTGCCAGCACTCCACCGACAGGGTGGAGTGAAAAACTGTTTTTT.

In its sample, this clonotype was seen a few times. The V and J genes are TRBV29-1 and TRBJ2-7; D is unclear. This CDR3 has 10 residues. Germline V gene sequence: CDR1 SQVTM, CDR2 ANQGSEA. Trimming stripped 4 bases from V and 9 bases from J, with 10 bases between. The CDR3 sequence is CSVGLQGQYF. The DNA for the CDR3 is TGCAGCGTTGGACTTCAAGGGCAGTACTTC.

This clonotype was detected only once. As DNA, the CDR3 is TGTGCCAGCTCACGAACAGGGCCCCACACTGAAGCTTTCTTT. Its protein product is CASSRTGPHTEAFF. The V and J genes are TRBV18 and TRBJ1-1; maybe TRBD1 (6 bases). The CDR3 totals 14 residues. V lost 4 bases to trimming and J lost 3 bases, with 12 bases between them. Germline loops: CDR1 KGHSH, CDR2 LQKENI.

This clonotype was detected many times. The CDR3: CASSLFVQGGETQYF. The CDR3 DNA is TGTGCCAGCAGTTTATTTGTCCAGGGAGGGGAGACCCAGTACTTC. The chain joins TRBV28 to TRBJ2-5, with 7 nucleotides matching TRBD2. The CDR3 has 15 amino acids. The V gene's germline CDR1 is MDHEN and CDR2 SYDVKM. Trimming removed 1 base from V and 5 bases from J; junction bases left unmatched: 7.